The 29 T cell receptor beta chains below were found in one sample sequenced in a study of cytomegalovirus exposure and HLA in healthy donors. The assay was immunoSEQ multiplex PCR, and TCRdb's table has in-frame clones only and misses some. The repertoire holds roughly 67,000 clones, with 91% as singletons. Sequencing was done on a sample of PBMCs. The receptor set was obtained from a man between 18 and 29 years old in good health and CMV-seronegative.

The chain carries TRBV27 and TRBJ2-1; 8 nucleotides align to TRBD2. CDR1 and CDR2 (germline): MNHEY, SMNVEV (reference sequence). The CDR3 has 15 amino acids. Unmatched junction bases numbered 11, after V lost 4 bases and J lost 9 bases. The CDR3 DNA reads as TGTGCCAGCAGTTCCCTGGGACTAGGGGAAGGTGAGCAGTTCTTC. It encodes CASSSLGLGEGEQFF.

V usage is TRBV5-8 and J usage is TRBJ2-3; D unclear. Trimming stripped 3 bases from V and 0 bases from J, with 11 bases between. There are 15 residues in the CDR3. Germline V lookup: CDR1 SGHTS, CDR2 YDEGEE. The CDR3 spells CASSSPPGSTDTQYF. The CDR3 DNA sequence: TGTGCCAGCAGCTCACCACCGGGTAGCACAGATACGCAGTATTTT.

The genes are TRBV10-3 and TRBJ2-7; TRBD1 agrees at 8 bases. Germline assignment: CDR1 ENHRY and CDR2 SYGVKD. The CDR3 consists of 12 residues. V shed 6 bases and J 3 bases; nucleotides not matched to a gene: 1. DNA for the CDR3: TGTGCCATCAGGGACAGGGACTACGAGCAGTACTTC. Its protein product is CAIRDRDYEQYF.

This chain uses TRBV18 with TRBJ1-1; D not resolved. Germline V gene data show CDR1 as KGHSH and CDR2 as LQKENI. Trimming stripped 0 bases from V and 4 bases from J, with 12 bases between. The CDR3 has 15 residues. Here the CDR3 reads CASSPPPADGTEAFF. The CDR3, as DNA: TGTGCCAGCTCACCACCGCCAGCGGACGGCACTGAAGCTTTCTTT.

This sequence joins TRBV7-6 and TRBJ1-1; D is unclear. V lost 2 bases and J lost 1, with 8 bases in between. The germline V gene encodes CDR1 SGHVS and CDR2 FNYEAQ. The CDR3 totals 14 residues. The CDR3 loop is CASSLMGRNTEAFF. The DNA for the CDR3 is TGTGCCAGCAGCTTAATGGGCAGGAACACTGAAGCTTTCTTT. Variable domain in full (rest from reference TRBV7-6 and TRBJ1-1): GAGVSQSPRYKVTKRGQDVALRCDPISGHVSLYWYRQALGQGPEFLTYFNYEAQQDKSGLPNDRFSAERPEGSISTLTIQRTEQRDSAMYRCASSLMGRNTEAFFGQGTRLTVV.

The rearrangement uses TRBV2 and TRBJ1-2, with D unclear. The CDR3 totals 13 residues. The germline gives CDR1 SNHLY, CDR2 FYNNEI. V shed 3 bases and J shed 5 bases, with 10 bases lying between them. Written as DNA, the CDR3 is TGTGCCAGCAGTGAGGCAAGAGCGTATGGCTACACCTTC. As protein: CASSEARAYGYTF.

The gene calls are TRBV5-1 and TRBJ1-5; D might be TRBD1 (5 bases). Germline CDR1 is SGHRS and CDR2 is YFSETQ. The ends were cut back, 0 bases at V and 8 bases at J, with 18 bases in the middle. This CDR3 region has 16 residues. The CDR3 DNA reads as TGCGCCAGCAGCTTGGTCGGCAGGGTAGGTTCGGAGCCCCAGCATTTT. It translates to CASSLVGRVGSEPQHF. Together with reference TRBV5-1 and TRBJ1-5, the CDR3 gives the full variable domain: KAGVTQTPRYLIKTRGQQVTLSCSPISGHRSVSWYQQTPGQGLQFLFEYFSETQRNKGNFPGRFSGRQFSNSRSEMNVSTLELGDSALYLCASSLVGRVGSEPQHFGDGTRLSIL.

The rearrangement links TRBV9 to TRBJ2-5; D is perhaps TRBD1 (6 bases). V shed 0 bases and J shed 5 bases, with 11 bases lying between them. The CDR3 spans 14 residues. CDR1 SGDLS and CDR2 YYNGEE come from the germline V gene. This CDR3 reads CASSVDEGVETQYF. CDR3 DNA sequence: TGTGCCAGCAGCGTAGATGAGGGGGTGGAGACCCAGTACTTC.

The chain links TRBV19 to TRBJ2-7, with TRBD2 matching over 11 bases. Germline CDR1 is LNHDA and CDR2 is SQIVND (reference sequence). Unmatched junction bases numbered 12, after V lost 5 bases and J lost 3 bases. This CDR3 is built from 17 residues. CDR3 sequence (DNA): TGTGCCAGTAGTCGCGGGGGCAGGACTAGCGGGCGCTACGAGCAGTACTTC. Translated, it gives CASSRGGRTSGRYEQYF.

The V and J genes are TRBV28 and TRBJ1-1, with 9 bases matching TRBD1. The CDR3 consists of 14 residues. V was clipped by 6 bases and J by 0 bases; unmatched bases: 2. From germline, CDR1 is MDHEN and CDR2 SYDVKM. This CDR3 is CASRGTGLNTEAFF. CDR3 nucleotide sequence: TGTGCCAGCAGGGGGACAGGGTTGAACACTGAAGCTTTCTTT.

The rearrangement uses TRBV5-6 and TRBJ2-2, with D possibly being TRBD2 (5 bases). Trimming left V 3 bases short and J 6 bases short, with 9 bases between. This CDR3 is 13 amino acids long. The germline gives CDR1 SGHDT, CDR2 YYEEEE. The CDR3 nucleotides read TGTGCCAGCAGCTCCCTAGCCGCCGGGGAGCTGTTTTTT. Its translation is CASSSLAAGELFF. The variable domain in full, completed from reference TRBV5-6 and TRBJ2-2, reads DAGVTQSPTHLIKTRGQQVTLRCSPKSGHDTVSWYQQALGQGPQFIFQYYEEEERQRGNFPDRFSGHQFPNYSSELNVNALLLGDSALYLCASSSLAAGELFFGEGSRLTVL.

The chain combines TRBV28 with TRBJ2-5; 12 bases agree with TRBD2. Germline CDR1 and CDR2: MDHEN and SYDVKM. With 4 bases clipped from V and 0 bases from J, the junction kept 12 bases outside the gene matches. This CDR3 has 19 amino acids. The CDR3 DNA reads TGTGCCAGCAGTTCACAAAGGACTAGCGGGATAAGGTACCAAGAGACCCAGTACTTC. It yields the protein CASSSQRTSGIRYQETQYF.

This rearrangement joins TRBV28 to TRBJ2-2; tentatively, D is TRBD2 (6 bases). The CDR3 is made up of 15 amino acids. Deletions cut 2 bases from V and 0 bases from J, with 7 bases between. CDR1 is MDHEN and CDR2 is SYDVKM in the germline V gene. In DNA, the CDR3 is TGTGCCAGCAGTTTAGGAGGGGCGAACACCGGGGAGCTGTTTTTT. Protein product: CASSLGGANTGELFF.

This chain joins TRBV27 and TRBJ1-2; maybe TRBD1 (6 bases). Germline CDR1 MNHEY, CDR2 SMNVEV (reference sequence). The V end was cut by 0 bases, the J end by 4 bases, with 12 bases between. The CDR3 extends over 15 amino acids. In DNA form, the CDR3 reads TGTGCCAGCAGTTTATCGGGGGGGGCAATCTATGGCTACACCTTC. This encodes CASSLSGGAIYGYTF.

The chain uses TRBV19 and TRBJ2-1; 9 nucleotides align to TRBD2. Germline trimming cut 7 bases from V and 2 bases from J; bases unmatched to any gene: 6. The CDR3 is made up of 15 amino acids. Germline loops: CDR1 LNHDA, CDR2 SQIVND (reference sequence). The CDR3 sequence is CASTRTSDTYNEQFF. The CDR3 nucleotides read TGTGCCAGTACTAGGACTAGCGATACCTACAATGAGCAGTTCTTC. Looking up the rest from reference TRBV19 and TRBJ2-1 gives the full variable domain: DGGITQSPKYLFRKEGQNVTLSCEQNLNHDAMYWYRQDPGQGLRLIYYSQIVNDFQKGDIAEGYSVSREKKESFPLTVTSAQKNPTAFYLCASTRTSDTYNEQFFGPGTRLTVL.

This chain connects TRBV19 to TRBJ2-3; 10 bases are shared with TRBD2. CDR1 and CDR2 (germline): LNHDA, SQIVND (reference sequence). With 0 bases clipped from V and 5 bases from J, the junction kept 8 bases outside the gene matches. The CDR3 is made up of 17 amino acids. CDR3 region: CASSIDRASGGQDTQYF. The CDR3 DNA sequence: TGTGCCAGTAGTATAGATCGCGCTAGCGGGGGCCAAGATACGCAGTATTTT.

The CDR3 spells CASKREYSYNEQFF. CDR3 DNA: TGTGCCAGTAAGCGGGAGTACTCCTACAATGAGCAGTTCTTC. The chain employs TRBV19 and TRBJ2-1, with TRBD2 identical over 8 bases. The CDR3 is 14 amino acids. Trimming at V came to 7 bases and at J to 0 bases, leaving 2 bases not matched to a gene. From germline, CDR1 is LNHDA and CDR2 SQIVND (reference sequence).

CDR3: CASSLTGGAQYF. CDR3 DNA: TGTGCCAGCAGCTTAACGGGAGGGGCGCAGTATTTT. The chain has TRBV11-3 and TRBJ2-3, with 8 nucleotides matching TRBD2. The V segment lost 2 bases and the J segment 10 bases; nucleotides outside the gene matches: 2. The CDR3 is made up of 12 amino acids. CDR1 is SGHNT, CDR2 YENEEA, per germline. The entire variable domain, with the rest obtained from reference TRBV11-3 and TRBJ2-3, is as follows: EAGVVQSPRYKIIEKKQPVAFWCNPISGHNTLYWYLQNLGQGPELLIRYENEEAVDDSQLPKDRFSAERLKGVDSTLKIQPAELGDSAVYLCASSLTGGAQYFGPGTRLTVL.

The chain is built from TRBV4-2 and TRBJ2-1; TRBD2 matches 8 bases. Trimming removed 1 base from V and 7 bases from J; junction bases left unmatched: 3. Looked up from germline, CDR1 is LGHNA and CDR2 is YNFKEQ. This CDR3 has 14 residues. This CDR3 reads CASSQGSGRNEQFF. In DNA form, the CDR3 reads TGTGCCAGCAGCCAAGGAAGCGGGAGAAATGAGCAGTTCTTC.

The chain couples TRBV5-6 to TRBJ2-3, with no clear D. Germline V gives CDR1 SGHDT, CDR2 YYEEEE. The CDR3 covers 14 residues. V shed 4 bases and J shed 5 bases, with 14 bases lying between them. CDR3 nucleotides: TGTGCCAGCAGCGTCCAGATTTATCAAGATACGCAGTATTTT. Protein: CASSVQIYQDTQYF. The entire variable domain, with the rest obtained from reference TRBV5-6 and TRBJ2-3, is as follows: DAGVTQSPTHLIKTRGQQVTLRCSPKSGHDTVSWYQQALGQGPQFIFQYYEEEERQRGNFPDRFSGHQFPNYSSELNVNALLLGDSALYLCASSVQIYQDTQYFGPGTRLTVL.

CDR3 in DNA: TGTGCCAGCAGCTTAGACAGGGGAGAGACCCAGTACTTC. Translation gives CASSLDRGETQYF. The chain combines TRBV7-9 with TRBJ2-5; 7 nucleotides agree with TRBD1. Trimming took 1 base from V and 4 from J; bases not matched to a gene: 0. Germline V gene data show CDR1 as SEHNR and CDR2 as FQNEAQ (reference sequence). The CDR3 has 13 residues.

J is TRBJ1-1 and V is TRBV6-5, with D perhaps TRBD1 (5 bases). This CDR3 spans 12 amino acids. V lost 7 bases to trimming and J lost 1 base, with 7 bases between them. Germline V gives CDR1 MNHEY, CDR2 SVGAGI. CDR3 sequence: CASTDRNTEAFF. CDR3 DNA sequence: TGTGCCAGCACTGACAGGAACACTGAAGCTTTCTTT.

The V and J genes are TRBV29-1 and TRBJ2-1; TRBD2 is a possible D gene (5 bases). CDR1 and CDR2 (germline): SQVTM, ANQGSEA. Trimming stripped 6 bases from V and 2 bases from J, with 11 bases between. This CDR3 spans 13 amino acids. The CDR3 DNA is TGCAGCGTCGGGAAAGGGCCCTACAATGAGCAGTTCTTC. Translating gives CSVGKGPYNEQFF.

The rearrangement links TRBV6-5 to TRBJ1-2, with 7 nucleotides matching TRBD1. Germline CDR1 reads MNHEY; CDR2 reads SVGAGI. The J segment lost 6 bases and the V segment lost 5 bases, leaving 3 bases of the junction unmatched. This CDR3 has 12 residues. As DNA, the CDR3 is TGTGCCAGCAGTCCCACAGGGGATGGCTACACCTTC. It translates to CASSPTGDGYTF.

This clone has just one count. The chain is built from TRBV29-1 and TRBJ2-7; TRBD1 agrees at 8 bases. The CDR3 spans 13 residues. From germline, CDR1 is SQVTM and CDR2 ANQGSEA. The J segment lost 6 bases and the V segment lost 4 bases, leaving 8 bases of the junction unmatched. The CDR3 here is CSVVGQGVGEQYF. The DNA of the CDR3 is TGCAGCGTTGTTGGACAGGGAGTTGGCGAGCAGTACTTC.

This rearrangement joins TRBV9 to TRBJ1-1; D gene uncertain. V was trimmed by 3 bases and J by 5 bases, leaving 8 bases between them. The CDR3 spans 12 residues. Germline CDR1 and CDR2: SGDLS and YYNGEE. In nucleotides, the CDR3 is TGTGCCAGCAGCGGAGGAGAGACTGAAGCTTTCTTT. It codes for CASSGGETEAFF.

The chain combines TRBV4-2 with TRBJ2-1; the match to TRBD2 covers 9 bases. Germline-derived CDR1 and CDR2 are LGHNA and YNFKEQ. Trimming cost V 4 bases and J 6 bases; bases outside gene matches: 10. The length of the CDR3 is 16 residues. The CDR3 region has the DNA TGTGCCAGCAGCCGGGAAGTGGCGGGAGGGCCCAATGAGCAGTTCTTC. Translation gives CASSREVAGGPNEQFF.

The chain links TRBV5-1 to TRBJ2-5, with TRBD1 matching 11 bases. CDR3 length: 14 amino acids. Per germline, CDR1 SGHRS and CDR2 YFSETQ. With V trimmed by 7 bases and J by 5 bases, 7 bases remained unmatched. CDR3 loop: CASSGGQGAETQYF. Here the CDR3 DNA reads TGCGCCAGCTCCGGCGGACAGGGGGCCGAGACCCAGTACTTC.

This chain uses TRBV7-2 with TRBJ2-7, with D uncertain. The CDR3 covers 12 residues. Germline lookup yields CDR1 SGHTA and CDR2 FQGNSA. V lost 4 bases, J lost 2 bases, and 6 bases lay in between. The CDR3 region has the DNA TGTGCCAGCAGCTCCTTCGCCTACGAGCAGTACTTC. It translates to CASSSFAYEQYF.